Detailed here is one T cell receptor (beta chain). Its antigen is not known. The donors, healthy adults who were HIV-negative, had experienced no recent acute infections or vaccinations. Tens of millions of PBMCs supplied genomic DNA for unsorted samples. The CDR3 covers 14 residues. V gave up 3 bases and J gave up 6 bases, with 12 bases separating them. Germline assignment: CDR1 MRHNA and CDR2 SNTAGT. Using immunoSEQ multiplex PCR, the repertoire was profiled, and TCRdb retains in-frame clones only, with some absent. The sample has 490,000 or so clones, less than 80% seen once. The sample comes from a study of shared clonotypes between healthy human individuals. General study points: Investigators expected sequencing depth to affect clonotype sharing among donors.

Sequenced material: PBMCs. The TCR comes from a woman aged 35 to 49 in good health. Some clones in this sample may be carry-over from other donors' samples. V usage is TRBV6-4 and J usage is TRBJ1-5; D might be TRBD1 (6 bases). CDR3 region: CASSEQGGSQPQHF. CDR3 coding DNA: TGTGCCAGCAGTGAACAGGGAGGGTCTCAGCCCCAGCATTTT.